This T cell receptor beta chain was sequenced during a study of T cell clonotyping in hematopoietic cell transplantation. For the study at large: Recipients' pretransplant samples followed cytoreduction. Study findings and constraints: CD4 and CD8 repertoire contributions could not be separated without sorting. Pathologically expanded recipient clonotypes increased progressively from day 30 to day 180 as diversity fell.

Noted time point: recipient sample about 28 days before transplant, after cytoreduction. Recipient blood drawn about 28 days pretransplant and days 30, 100, 180 after. The CDR3 extends over 14 amino acids. The V and J ends lost 4 bases and 3 bases respectively, with 12 bases between them. The germline V gene encodes CDR1 MNHEY and CDR2 SMNVEV (reference sequence). As for this clone: Antigen unknown.

This table comes from immunoSEQ multiplex PCR, and its TCRdb copy is limited to in-frame clones, with some not included. The sample records 15,000 to 20,000 clones, about 80% being singletons. The chain recombines TRBV27 with TRBJ1-2; D perhaps matches TRBD1 (5 bases). The TCR was taken from a man between 60 and 75 years old with acute myeloid leukemia. Some clones in this sample may be carry-over from other donors' samples. The source was peripheral blood mononuclear cells, collected before stem cell transplant. The CDR3 DNA follows: TGTGCCAGCAGTTCCCTGACAGCTTACTATGGCTACACCTTC. Translated, it gives CASSSLTAYYGYTF.